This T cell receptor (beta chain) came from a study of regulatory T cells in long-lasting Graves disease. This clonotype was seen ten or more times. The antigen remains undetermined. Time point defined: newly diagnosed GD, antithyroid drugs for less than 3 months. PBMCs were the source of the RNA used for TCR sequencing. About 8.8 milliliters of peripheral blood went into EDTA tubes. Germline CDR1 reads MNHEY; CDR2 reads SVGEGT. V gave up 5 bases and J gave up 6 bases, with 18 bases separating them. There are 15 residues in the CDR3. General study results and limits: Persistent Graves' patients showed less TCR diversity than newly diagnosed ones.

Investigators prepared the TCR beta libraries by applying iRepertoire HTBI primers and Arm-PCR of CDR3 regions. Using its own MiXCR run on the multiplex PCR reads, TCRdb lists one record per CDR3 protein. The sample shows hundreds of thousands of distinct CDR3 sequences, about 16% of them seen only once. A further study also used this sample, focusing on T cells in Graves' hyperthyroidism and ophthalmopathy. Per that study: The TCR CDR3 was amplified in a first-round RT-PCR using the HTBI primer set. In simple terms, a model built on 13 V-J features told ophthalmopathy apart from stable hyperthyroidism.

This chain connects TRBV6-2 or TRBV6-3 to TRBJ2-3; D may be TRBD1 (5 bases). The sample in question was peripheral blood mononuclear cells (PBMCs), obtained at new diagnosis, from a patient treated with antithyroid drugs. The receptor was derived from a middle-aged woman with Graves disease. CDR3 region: CASSPWGAPGDTQYF. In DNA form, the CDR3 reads TGTGCCAGCAGTCCCTGGGGCGCTCCCGGGGATACGCAGTATTTT.